The 5 T cell receptor beta chains below all came from one sample that was sequenced in a study of T cell repertoires in aging, cancer and after chemotherapy. Amplification of TCR beta used genomic DNA extracted from peripheral blood. A mixed TRB-A/B primer pool amplified rearranged TRB by multiplex touch-down PCR. TCRdb itself ran the multiplex PCR reads through MiXCR, one entry per CDR3 protein. Of about 1,200 distinct CDR3 sequences in the sample, 16% are singletons; the top ten hold about a sixth. The material sequenced was blood. These receptors originate from a human donor with a solid tumor.

In regard to this clonotype: Relative to the germline gene, one junction end is altered; a read error may explain this. The chain combines TRBV6-5 with TRBJ2-1; TRBD2 matches 9 bases. This CDR3 has 17 residues. Germline V lookup: CDR1 MNHEY, CDR2 SVGAGI. The DNA of the CDR3 is TGTGCCTGCAGGGGTATGGGCGCGGGGGGGTTCTACAATGAGCAGTTCTTC. It specifies CACRGMGAGGFYNEQFF.

This clonotype has more than one count but fewer than ten. The J gene is TRBJ1-1, the V gene TRBV7-2; the D gene is possibly TRBD1 (5 bases). The germline V and J ends were trimmed by 6 bases and 5 bases, with 10 bases remaining between them. This CDR3 contains 12 residues. Germline CDR1 is SGHTA and CDR2 is FQGNSA. The DNA of the CDR3 is TGTGCCAGCAGACGCCAGGGTACTGAAGCTTTCTTT. It codes for CASRRQGTEAFF. The whole variable domain, filled in from reference TRBV7-2 and TRBJ1-1, reads GAGVSQSPSNKVTEKGKDVELRCDPISGHTALYWYRQSLGQGLEFLIYFQGNSAPDKSGLPSDRFSAERTGGSVSTLTIQRTQQEDSAVYLCASRRQGTEAFFGQGTRLTVV.

The V and J genes are TRBV2 and TRBJ1-5; D is possibly TRBD1 (5 bases). The CDR3 has 15 residues. The germline V gene has CDR1 SNHLY and CDR2 FYNNEI. Trimming shortened V by 6 bases and J by 4 bases, and 16 bases separated the two germline ends. CDR3: CASRVTQGWNQPQHF. DNA of the CDR3: TGTGCCAGCAGAGTGACTCAGGGTTGGAATCAGCCCCAGCATTTT.

A few counts support this clonotype. This chain connects TRBV5-4 to TRBJ2-1; D call uncertain. The CDR3 covers 14 residues. V was clipped by 0 bases and J by 4 bases, with 8 bases between them. Germline V gene lookup returns CDR1 SGHNT and CDR2 YYREEE (reference sequence). The DNA for the CDR3 is TGTGCCAGCAGCTTGGGGCAGCCATACAATGAGCAGTTCTTC. Translated, it gives CASSLGQPYNEQFF.

CDR3 sequence (DNA): TGCGCCAGCAGCCAAGAAGACCGGGACAACAATGAGCAGTTCTTC. Protein sequence: CASSQEDRDNNEQFF. The rearrangement links TRBV4-1 to TRBJ2-1; possibly TRBD1 for D (6 bases). Trimming cost V 0 bases and J 5 bases, with 11 bases left between them. CDR1 and CDR2 (germline): MGHRA, YSYEKL. The CDR3 is made up of 15 amino acids.